Each of the 21 T cell receptor beta chains below was sequenced from the same sample in a study of cytomegalovirus exposure and HLA in healthy donors. Use of 60 Vbeta and 13 Jbeta primers characterized the PCR. Some clones are missing from TCRdb's copy, which holds only in-frame ones; the method was immunoSEQ multiplex PCR. The table shows approximately 200,000 clones, with approximately 85% occurring only once. Sequenced input: PBMCs. Receptor source: a woman between 45 and 60 years old in good health and CMV-seronegative.

J is TRBJ1-1 and V is TRBV30; TRBD1 aligns across 9 bases. Germline V gene data show CDR1 as GTSNPN and CDR2 as SVGIG (reference sequence). CDR3 length: 14 residues. Germline trimming cut 2 bases from V and 4 bases from J; bases unmatched to any gene: 5. CDR3 nucleotides: TGTGCCTGGAGTCCCGGGACAGGGACCACTGAAGCTTTCTTT. Translated: CAWSPGTGTTEAFF.

The chain is built from TRBV18 and TRBJ1-1, with TRBD1 matching over 10 bases. The CDR3 length is 18 residues. Germline values: CDR1 KGHSH, CDR2 LQKENI. V was pared by 3 bases and J by 5 bases, with 15 bases of the junction left unmatched. CDR3 residues: CASSPIRDRGGVSTEAFF. DNA for the CDR3: TGTGCCAGCTCACCCATACGGGACAGGGGTGGGGTAAGTACTGAAGCTTTCTTT.

This chain links TRBV30 with TRBJ2-1; D is possibly TRBD2 (6 bases). Germline CDR1 reads GTSNPN; CDR2 reads SVGIG (reference sequence). The CDR3 has 13 residues. Trimming cost V 0 bases and J 9 bases, with 12 bases left between them. In DNA form, the CDR3 reads TGTGCCTGGAGTGTAAATCGGAGGGGTGAGCAGTTCTTC. Its protein product is CAWSVNRRGEQFF.

The chain has TRBV4-1 and TRBJ2-1, with TRBD2 matching 8 bases. Germline CDR1 MGHRA, CDR2 YSYEKL. This CDR3 has 17 amino acids. V gave up 0 bases and J gave up 6 bases; unmatched junction bases: 10. The CDR3 bases are TGCGCCAGCAGCCAAGATCGGAGCGGGAGTAATTTCAATGAGCAGTTCTTC. Translation gives CASSQDRSGSNFNEQFF.

The chain combines TRBV19 with TRBJ2-7; 9 nucleotides agree with TRBD2. The trim removed 3 bases at V and 4 bases at J, leaving 10 bases unmatched. From germline, CDR1 is LNHDA and CDR2 SQIVND (reference sequence). The CDR3 spans 16 residues. The CDR3 sequence: CASSIGVGLASYEQYF. The CDR3 DNA sequence: TGTGCCAGTAGTATTGGGGTGGGACTAGCATCTTACGAGCAGTACTTC. The full variable domain, rest sourced from reference TRBV19 and TRBJ2-7, is DGGITQSPKYLFRKEGQNVTLSCEQNLNHDAMYWYRQDPGQGLRLIYYSQIVNDFQKGDIAEGYSVSREKKESFPLTVTSAQKNPTAFYLCASSIGVGLASYEQYFGPGTRLTVT.

The chain uses TRBV27 and TRBJ2-7, with 9 positions matching TRBD2. V lost 4 bases and J lost 4; bases outside the gene matches: 11. Per germline, CDR1 MNHEY and CDR2 SMNVEV (reference sequence). This CDR3 is built from 16 residues. CDR3 sequence: CASSWETGTSSYEQYF. The CDR3 DNA follows: TGTGCCAGCAGTTGGGAAACCGGGACTAGCAGTTACGAGCAGTACTTC.

Worth noting for this clone: Compared with germline, one end of the junction differs, possibly owing to a read error. In DNA form, the CDR3 reads TGTTCCAGCAGCTTCAGTAACTATGGCTACACCTTC. Translating gives CSSSFSNYGYTF. The V and J genes are TRBV7-9 and TRBJ1-2; unclear D gene. Germline CDR1 reads SEHNR; CDR2 reads FQNEAQ (reference sequence). There are 12 residues in the CDR3.

The chain joins TRBV28 to TRBJ2-7, with D maybe TRBD2 (6 bases). Trimming stripped 1 base from V and 7 bases from J, with 17 bases between. CDR1 and CDR2 (germline): MDHEN, SYDVKM. The CDR3 extends over 15 amino acids. The CDR3 region is CASSLYPVQGGEQYF. The CDR3 DNA is TGTGCCAGCAGTTTATACCCCGTGCAGGGAGGTGAGCAGTACTTC.

This clone was detected once. The chain couples TRBV6-4 to TRBJ1-1; weak D call: TRBD1 (6 bases). CDR1 MRHNA and CDR2 SNTAGT come from the germline V gene. The CDR3 is 13 residues long. Trimming stripped 6 bases from V and 8 bases from J, with 16 bases between. CDR3 coding DNA: TGTGCCAGCAGGGCCACAGGGAACGGAGAAGCTTTCTTT. It is translated as CASRATGNGEAFF.

The J gene is TRBJ1-1, the V gene TRBV7-3, with 7 nucleotides matching TRBD1. The germline V gene has CDR1 SGHTA and CDR2 FQGTGA. Trimming at V came to 1 base and at J to 3 bases, leaving 5 bases not matched to a gene. The CDR3 has 15 residues. The CDR3, as DNA: TGTGCCAGCAGCTTAAACAGGGGCGAGGACACTGAAGCTTTCTTT. It translates to CASSLNRGEDTEAFF.

The rearrangement joins TRBV6-1 to TRBJ1-3; no reliable D call. The germline V gene encodes CDR1 MNHNS and CDR2 SASEGT. V was cut by 6 bases and J by 9 bases, with 18 bases left in between. CDR3 length equals 14 residues. CDR3 region: CASSPIGEAGTIYF. The CDR3 coding sequence is TGTGCCAGCAGCCCCATTGGGGAGGCGGGCACCATATATTTT.

This chain connects TRBV4-1 to TRBJ1-5, with D perhaps matching TRBD1 (6 bases). This CDR3 is built from 16 residues. V gave up 0 bases and J gave up 4 bases, with 13 bases separating them. The germline V gene encodes CDR1 MGHRA and CDR2 YSYEKL. Written as DNA, the CDR3 is TGCGCCAGCAGCCAAGAAATTAGGACAGTAAATCAGCCCCAGCATTTT. It encodes CASSQEIRTVNQPQHF.

This clone was counted a single time. The junction departs from the called germline gene at one end, perhaps through a read error. This chain connects TRBV30 to TRBJ2-2; TRBD2 agrees at 13 bases. The CDR3 has 15 amino acids. CDR1 and CDR2 (germline): GTSNPN, SVGIG (reference sequence). The CDR3 loop reads CTWSVLAGGPGELFF. The CDR3 coding sequence is TGTACCTGGAGTGTACTAGCGGGAGGGCCCGGGGAGCTGTTTTTT. The full variable domain, rest sourced from reference TRBV30 and TRBJ2-2, is SQTIHQWPATLVQPVGSPLSLECTVEGTSNPNLYWYRQAAGRGLQLLFYSVGIGQISSEVPQNLSASRPQDRQFILSSKKLLLSDSGFYLCTWSVLAGGPGELFFGEGSRLTVL.

The chain uses TRBV19 and TRBJ2-7; 10 positions match TRBD2. Germline CDR1 LNHDA, CDR2 SQIVND (reference sequence). V lost 8 bases, J lost 13 bases, and 8 bases stayed unmatched. This CDR3 is built from 11 residues. CDR3 residues: CASGGLAPSYF. The CDR3 coding sequence is TGTGCCAGTGGGGGACTAGCGCCATCATACTTC.

V is TRBV21-1 and J is TRBJ1-5. TRBV21-1 is listed as a pseudogene. This CDR3 has 15 amino acids. The CDR3 DNA follows: TGTGCCAGCATGCCCACCTTGGAGGGACGGGAGCCCCAGCATTTT. It specifies CASMPTLEGREPQHF.

The chain couples TRBV19 to TRBJ2-1; 7 bases align to TRBD2. V gave up 5 bases and J gave up 8 bases; unmatched junction bases: 6. The CDR3 length is 13 residues. Per germline, CDR1 LNHDA and CDR2 SQIVND (reference sequence). CDR3 loop: CASSSRGEDEQFF. For the CDR3, the DNA is TGTGCCAGTAGTTCTCGGGGGGAGGATGAGCAGTTCTTC.

This sequence joins TRBV29-1 and TRBJ2-2; tentatively, D is TRBD2 (5 bases). This CDR3 has 12 amino acids. The V end lost 4 bases, the J end lost 4 bases, and 7 bases lay between the germline ends. Per germline, CDR1 SQVTM and CDR2 ANQGSEA. The CDR3 sequence: CSVGRPTGELFF. For the CDR3, the DNA is TGCAGCGTTGGGAGGCCCACCGGGGAGCTGTTTTTT.

V is TRBV6-5 and J is TRBJ1-2; 12 bases are a match to TRBD1. Germline V gene data show CDR1 as MNHEY and CDR2 as SVGAGI. The junction had 4 bases not matched to a gene; V was cut back by 0 bases and J by 8 bases. The length of the CDR3 is 15 residues. For the CDR3, the DNA is TGTGCCAGCAGTTACTCGGGACAGGGGGCATCGGGCTACACCTTC. It codes for CASSYSGQGASGYTF.

The chain is built from TRBV30 and TRBJ1-4; TRBD1 matches at 9 bases. Germline CDR1 and CDR2: GTSNPN and SVGIG (reference sequence). The CDR3 has 14 amino acids. V was pared by 6 bases and J by 5 bases, with 7 bases of the junction left unmatched. CDR3 nucleotide sequence: TGTGCCTGCAGTAAAGGGACAGGGAATGAAAAACTGTTTTTT. This translates into CACSKGTGNEKLFF.

The chain has TRBV28 and TRBJ2-7, with 12 bases lining up with TRBD2. V shed 4 bases and J 5 bases; nucleotides not matched to a gene: 9. The length of the CDR3 is 16 residues. Germline lookup yields CDR1 MDHEN and CDR2 SYDVKM. The CDR3 loop reads CASSSRLAGVFDEQYF. The CDR3 nucleotides read TGTGCCAGCAGTTCCCGACTAGCGGGAGTTTTTGACGAGCAGTACTTC. The full variable domain, with the rest looked up from reference TRBV28 and TRBJ2-7, is DVKVTQSSRYLVKRTGEKVFLECVQDMDHENMFWYRQDPGLGLRLIYFSYDVKMKEKGDIPEGYSVSREKKERFSLILESASTNQTSMYLCASSSRLAGVFDEQYFGPGTRLTVT.

The gene calls are TRBV2 and TRBJ2-7, with 9 bases that match TRBD1. The CDR3 totals 15 residues. The ends lost 5 bases at V and 4 bases at J; junction bases unmatched: 9. The germline gives CDR1 SNHLY, CDR2 FYNNEI. CDR3 DNA: TGTGCCAGCAGTCGCTATATGGGACAGGGATACGAGCAGTACTTC. Translated: CASSRYMGQGYEQYF.